A selection of T cell receptor beta chains follows, all from one sample in a study of long-term antiretroviral therapy in people with HIV. The table came from immunoSEQ multiplex PCR; TCRdb's copy has only in-frame clones and leaves some out. This table has tens of thousands of clones, more than 85% appearing once. Sample: unsorted PBMCs, taken 6.2 years after starting antiretroviral therapy. The receptor set was obtained from a man between 40 and 49 years old with HIV. CDR3s include the opening cysteine and the closing phenylalanine or tryptophan. A D gene is named only where the DNA matches it firmly. Only part of the rows carry a size: once, few, many, or a class if the clone is expanded.

cdr3_nt: TGTGCCAGCAGATTAGGGACTAGCGGGGGCTTCAATGAGCAGTTCTTC
cdr3_aa: CASRLGTSGGFNEQFF
cdr3_length: 16
d_call: TRBD2
clone_size: NA
v_call: TRBV2
j_call: TRBJ2-1

cdr3_nt: TGTGCCATCAGTGAGGGGGTGAGCGGGAGACGAAATGAGCAGTTCTTC
cdr3_aa: CAISEGVSGRRNEQFF
cdr3_length: 16
d_call: TRBD2
clone_size: NA
v_call: TRBV10-3
j_call: TRBJ2-1

cdr3_nt: TGTGCCAGCAGTTACAGCGCAGGAGCCTACGAGCAGTACTTC
cdr3_aa: CASSYSAGAYEQYF
cdr3_length: 14
d_call: NA
clone_size: NA
v_call: TRBV6-5
j_call: TRBJ2-7

cdr3_nt: TGTGCCTCCGACGGAAGCTCCTACAATGAGCAGTTCTTC
cdr3_aa: CASDGSSYNEQFF
cdr3_length: 13
d_call: NA
clone_size: NA
v_call: TRBV30
j_call: TRBJ2-1

cdr3_nt: TGTGCCAGCTCACCCCCGGGTATTTTGGGCGAGACCCAGTACTTC
cdr3_aa: CASSPPGILGETQYF
cdr3_length: 15
d_call: NA
clone_size: NA
v_call: TRBV18
j_call: TRBJ2-5

cdr3_nt: TGCAGCGCCACGATAGCGGGAGGGCCCTACGAGCAGTACTTC
cdr3_aa: CSATIAGGPYEQYF
cdr3_length: 14
d_call: TRBD2
clone_size: NA
v_call: TRBV29-1
j_call: TRBJ2-7

cdr3_nt: TGTGCCAGCAGCAAAGAACCAGGGACAGATAGCAATCAGCCCCAGCATTTT
cdr3_aa: CASSKEPGTDSNQPQHF
cdr3_length: 17
d_call: NA
clone_size: NA
v_call: TRBV21-1
j_call: TRBJ1-5

cdr3_nt: TGCGCCAGCAGCTTGGGGGACGCCAAACCATATGAGCAGTTCTTC
cdr3_aa: CASSLGDAKPYEQFF
cdr3_length: 15
d_call: NA
clone_size: NA
v_call: TRBV5-1
j_call: TRBJ2-1

cdr3_nt: TGTGCCAGCGACAGGGACGGGAACTATGGCTACACCTTC
cdr3_aa: CASDRDGNYGYTF
cdr3_length: 13
d_call: TRBD1
clone_size: few
v_call: TRBV5-4
j_call: TRBJ1-2

cdr3_nt: TGTGCCAGCAGCGTAGGTGGAGACACCATATATTTT
cdr3_aa: CASSVGGDTIYF
cdr3_length: 12
d_call: NA
clone_size: NA
v_call: TRBV9
j_call: TRBJ1-3

cdr3_nt: TGTGCCAGCAGTGAACCGGGGGTCAACTCTGGAAACACCATATATTTT
cdr3_aa: CASSEPGVNSGNTIYF
cdr3_length: 16
d_call: NA
clone_size: NA
v_call: TRBV25-1
j_call: TRBJ1-3

cdr3_nt: TGTGCCAGCAGCTTCGGGGAGAAACAGGCAGATACGCAGTATTTT
cdr3_aa: CASSFGEKQADTQYF
cdr3_length: 15
d_call: NA
clone_size: NA
v_call: TRBV7-9
j_call: TRBJ2-3

cdr3_nt: TGTGCCAGCAGTGATTGGACAAAGCAGCCCCAGCATTTT
cdr3_aa: CASSDWTKQPQHF
cdr3_length: 13
d_call: NA
clone_size: NA
v_call: TRBV2
j_call: TRBJ1-5

cdr3_nt: TGTGCCACCAGCAGGCGGGGACAGGGAATCGGCAATGAGCAGTTCTTC
cdr3_aa: CATSRRGQGIGNEQFF
cdr3_length: 16
d_call: TRBD1
clone_size: NA
v_call: TRBV15
j_call: TRBJ2-1

cdr3_nt: TGTGCCAGCAGTAACGGGCTGATTGGAACAGATACGCAGTATTTT
cdr3_aa: CASSNGLIGTDTQYF
cdr3_length: 15
d_call: NA
clone_size: NA
v_call: TRBV6-1
j_call: TRBJ2-3

cdr3_nt: TGTGCCAGCAGACCCATCGATTTGAGGGACACCGGGGAGCTGTTTTTT
cdr3_aa: CASRPIDLRDTGELFF
cdr3_length: 16
d_call: NA
clone_size: NA
v_call: TRBV2
j_call: TRBJ2-2